These 8 T cell receptor beta chains originate from one sample sequenced in a study of PD-1 blockade in classical Hodgkin lymphoma. All the patients suffered relapse after autologous stem cell transplantation, and brentuximab vedotin exposure differed. Sequenced by immunoSEQ multiplex PCR; TCRdb stores in-frame clones only, minus some. The repertoire holds under 70,000 clones, with 65% to 75% as singletons. This specimen was peripheral blood mononuclear cells (PBMCs), taken before the second cycle of nivolumab. All receptors come from a human donor with classical Hodgkin lymphoma.

The chain combines TRBV5-1 with TRBJ2-7; 7 bases match TRBD1. V gave up 2 bases and J gave up 4 bases; unmatched junction bases: 6. Per germline, CDR1 SGHRS and CDR2 YFSETQ. The CDR3 is 14 residues long. The chain's CDR3 is CASSLEGQTYEQYF. The CDR3 DNA sequence: TGCGCCAGCAGCTTAGAGGGACAGACATACGAGCAGTACTTC.

This clone was recorded once. The chain links TRBV29-1 to TRBJ1-2; 9 bases match TRBD1. V trimming: 6 bases; J trimming: 4 bases; junction bases outside the gene matches: 9. The CDR3 has 14 residues. Germline assignment: CDR1 SQVTM and CDR2 ANQGSEA. The CDR3 sequence is CSVRGTGLGYGYTF. The CDR3 DNA sequence: TGCAGCGTCCGAGGGACAGGGCTAGGCTATGGCTACACCTTC.

The chain links TRBV6-5 to TRBJ1-3; D unclear. The V end lost 10 bases, the J end lost 4 bases, and 11 bases lay between the germline ends. The CDR3 length is 12 residues. Germline V gene lookup returns CDR1 MNHEY and CDR2 SVGAGI. CDR3 residues: CATFSPGNTIYF. DNA of the CDR3: TGTGCCACCTTCTCGCCGGGAAACACCATATATTTT.

V usage is TRBV5-1 and J usage is TRBJ2-5; D possibly uses TRBD1 or TRBD2 (5 bases each). Trimming took off 3 bases at V and 2 bases at J, with 14 bases between the two ends. This CDR3 is built from 15 residues. CDR1 SGHRS and CDR2 YFSETQ come from the germline V gene. Here the CDR3 DNA reads TGCGCCAGCAGCTCACAGTCCGGGGCTCAAGAGACCCAGTACTTC. This encodes CASSSQSGAQETQYF.

The CDR3 loop is CASSYTELAKNIQYF. CDR3 DNA sequence: TGTGCCAGCAGTTACACGGAACTAGCCAAAAACATTCAGTACTTC. The chain combines TRBV6-6 with TRBJ2-4; D is unclear. The germline V gene has CDR1 MNHNY and CDR2 SVGAGI (reference sequence). The V and J ends lost 2 bases and 0 bases respectively, with 8 bases between them. This CDR3 is built from 15 residues.

The rearrangement links TRBV7-3 to TRBJ2-1; TRBD2 aligns across 11 bases. Germline V CDR1 and CDR2: SGHTA, FQGTGA. The CDR3 spans 15 residues. The trim removed 5 bases at V and 3 bases at J, leaving 3 bases unmatched. This CDR3 is CASSTGLAGYNEQFF. In DNA, the CDR3 is TGTGCCAGCAGCACCGGACTAGCGGGCTACAATGAGCAGTTCTTC.

The chain recombines TRBV5-6 with TRBJ1-1; perhaps TRBD1 as D (5 bases). The V end lost 4 bases, the J end lost 3 bases, and 22 bases lay between the germline ends. Germline V gene lookup returns CDR1 SGHDT and CDR2 YYEEEE. This CDR3 has 17 amino acids. CDR3 loop: CASSRRGFSLRDTEAFF. The CDR3 bases are TGTGCCAGCAGCCGTAGAGGATTCTCTCTCAGGGACACTGAAGCTTTCTTT.

The J gene is TRBJ1-3, the V gene TRBV6-5; TRBD1 might be the D (5 bases). Trimming took off 4 bases at V and 1 base at J, with 11 bases between the two ends. Germline V gives CDR1 MNHEY, CDR2 SVGAGI. This CDR3 contains 15 residues. Written as DNA, the CDR3 is TGTGCCAGCAGTTCCCCCGGGACGTCTGGAAACACCATATATTTT. Its protein is CASSSPGTSGNTIYF.